The 15 T cell receptor beta chains in this list originate from one sample, sequenced in a study of T cell responses to AZD1222 COVID-19 vaccine. Profiling relied on immunoSEQ multiplex PCR, and the TCRdb table lists in-frame clones only, not all of them. The sample has under 200,000 clones, roughly nine tenths seen once. The sample was peripheral blood, taken 28 days after the second dose of the MenACWY control vaccine. All receptors come from an adult who received the MenACWY meningococcal vaccine as a control.

The rearrangement uses TRBV4-3 and TRBJ2-6; D perhaps matches TRBD1 (6 bases). Trimming removed 2 bases at V and 4 bases at J, with 15 bases between. CDR1 and CDR2 from the germline V gene are LGHNA and YSLEER. CDR3 length: 17 amino acids. In DNA form, the CDR3 reads TGCGCCAGCAGCCAACAACTACTGGGGGCCGGGGCCAACGTCCTGACTTTC. The encoded protein is CASSQQLLGAGANVLTF.

The chain has TRBV6-5 and TRBJ2-2; no reliable D call. Germline V gene lookup returns CDR1 MNHEY and CDR2 SVGAGI. CDR3 length: 12 amino acids. Trimming pared 0 bases from V and 6 bases from J, leaving 2 bases between. DNA for the CDR3: TGTGCCAGCAGTTACTCCGCCGGGGAGCTGTTTTTT. Translated, it gives CASSYSAGELFF.

The chain employs TRBV7-3 and TRBJ2-4; D is ambiguous. CDR1 and CDR2 (germline): SGHTA, FQGTGA. Trimming took off 4 bases at V and 8 bases at J, with 12 bases between the two ends. The CDR3 runs to 13 residues. The CDR3 loop is CASSSNRRDIQYF. The CDR3 coding sequence is TGTGCCAGCAGCTCCAACAGAAGGGACATTCAGTACTTC.

This chain joins TRBV18 and TRBJ1-2, with TRBD1 identical over 7 bases. With V trimmed by 4 bases and J by 3 bases, 8 bases remained unmatched. Germline CDR1 reads KGHSH; CDR2 reads LQKENI. The CDR3 extends over 15 amino acids. Here the CDR3 reads CASSLLDRPHYGYTF. The DNA for the CDR3 is TGTGCCAGCTCACTCCTGGACAGGCCCCACTATGGCTACACCTTC.

The chain links TRBV7-2 to TRBJ2-2; D not certain. The CDR3 sequence is 15 residues long. The V end was cut by 3 bases, the J end by 3 bases, with 11 bases between. Germline CDR1 SGHTA, CDR2 FQGNSA. CDR3 amino acids: CASSLLTLHTGELFF. DNA of the CDR3: TGTGCCAGCAGCTTGTTGACTCTCCACACCGGGGAGCTGTTTTTT.

The rearrangement links TRBV18 to TRBJ1-5, with unresolved D. This CDR3 contains 14 residues. The ends were cut back, 3 bases at V and 7 bases at J, with 13 bases in the middle. Germline values: CDR1 KGHSH, CDR2 LQKENI. The CDR3 DNA reads as TGTGCCAGCTCACCTTCGACGGTTTTGCAGCCCCAGCATTTT. It encodes CASSPSTVLQPQHF.

This clone was seen a single time. V gene TRBV27 combines with J gene TRBJ2-5; 9 nucleotides line up with TRBD1. Looked up from germline, CDR1 is MNHEY and CDR2 is SMNVEV (reference sequence). The CDR3 has 15 amino acids. Unmatched junction bases numbered 9, after V lost 6 bases and J lost 4 bases. The CDR3 nucleotides are TGTGCCAGCAGCGCGGGACAGGGTGAAAGAGAGACCCAGTACTTC. It translates to CASSAGQGERETQYF.

The V gene is TRBV19, the J gene TRBJ2-6; the D is unclear. V dropped 6 bases and J dropped 4 bases, with 13 bases sitting between them. CDR1 is LNHDA, CDR2 SQIVND, per germline (reference sequence). This CDR3 spans 15 amino acids. CDR3 residues: CASSFTSGGANVLTF. DNA of the CDR3: TGTGCCAGTAGCTTTACCTCTGGGGGGGCCAACGTCCTGACTTTC. Full variable domain (remainder filled in from reference TRBV19 and TRBJ2-6): DGGITQSPKYLFRKEGQNVTLSCEQNLNHDAMYWYRQDPGQGLRLIYYSQIVNDFQKGDIAEGYSVSREKKESFPLTVTSAQKNPTAFYLCASSFTSGGANVLTFGAGSRLTVL.

The chain combines TRBV5-5 with TRBJ2-3, with 8 bases identical to TRBD2. The CDR3 covers 16 residues. V dropped 4 bases and J dropped 3; count of bases not matched to a gene: 10. Germline V gives CDR1 SGHKS, CDR2 YYEKEE (reference sequence). Here the CDR3 DNA reads TGTGCCAGCAGCAGAGGGGCTAGCGGGCCGACAGATACGCAGTATTTT. Encoded protein: CASSRGASGPTDTQYF.

V and J are TRBV10-3 and TRBJ1-2, with 8 nucleotides matching TRBD1. The CDR3 runs 14 residues. CDR1 and CDR2 (germline): ENHRY, SYGVKD. Unmatched junction bases numbered 13, after V lost 8 bases and J lost 8 bases. CDR3 protein: CAIQIETGDRGYTF. CDR3 nucleotide sequence: TGTGCCATCCAAATTGAGACAGGGGATCGAGGCTACACCTTC.

The chain's CDR3 is CASSVGGTTGRDTQYF. The CDR3 bases are TGTGCCAGCAGCGTAGGGGGGACTACAGGCAGGGATACGCAGTATTTT. This chain uses TRBV9 with TRBJ2-3, with 7 bases aligning to TRBD2. Germline-derived CDR1 and CDR2 are SGDLS and YYNGEE. With 0 bases clipped from V and 6 bases from J, the junction kept 10 bases outside the gene matches. The CDR3 runs 16 residues. Variable domain in full (rest from reference TRBV9 and TRBJ2-3): DSGVTQTPKHLITATGQRVTLRCSPRSGDLSVYWYQQSLDQGLQFLIQYYNGEERAKGNILERFSAQQFPDLHSELNLSSLELGDSALYFCASSVGGTTGRDTQYFGPGTRLTVL.

J is TRBJ2-1 and V is TRBV7-3; unclear D gene. This CDR3 spans 15 amino acids. CDR1 and CDR2 from the germline V gene are SGHTA and FQGTGA. V lost 2 bases, J lost 0 bases, and 8 bases lay in between. This CDR3 is CASSLDPGSYNEQFF. Here the CDR3 DNA reads TGTGCCAGCAGCTTAGACCCGGGCTCCTACAATGAGCAGTTCTTC.

The chain's CDR3 is CASSPHEGSTEAFF. In nucleotides, the CDR3 is TGTGCCAGCAGCCCTCACGAGGGGAGCACTGAAGCTTTCTTT. V usage is TRBV9 and J usage is TRBJ1-1, with D perhaps TRBD1 (5 bases). The length of the CDR3 is 14 residues. The V and J ends lost 4 bases and 4 bases respectively, with 14 bases between them. CDR1 and CDR2 (germline): SGDLS, YYNGEE.

This chain joins TRBV6-5 and TRBJ1-1; D is perhaps TRBD1 (5 bases). Germline V gene sequence: CDR1 MNHEY, CDR2 SVGAGI. The CDR3 has 13 residues. V was clipped by 4 bases and J by 6 bases, with 12 bases between them. The CDR3 region is CASSSRGRPEAFF. As DNA, the CDR3 is TGTGCCAGCAGTTCGAGGGGTAGACCTGAAGCTTTCTTT.

The chain recombines TRBV6-5 with TRBJ1-5; TRBD1 matches at 7 bases. CDR1 is MNHEY and CDR2 is SVGAGI in the germline V gene. The CDR3 is 14 residues long. Trimming removed 6 bases from V and 1 base from J; junction bases left unmatched: 3. The CDR3 sequence is CASSSTGSNQPQHF. Here the CDR3 DNA reads TGTGCCAGCAGCTCGACAGGGAGCAATCAGCCCCAGCATTTT.